Listed below are T cell receptor beta chains from one sample, sequenced in a study of vaccination and CD4 T cells after COVID-19. Their recognized antigens are unknown. Using its own MiXCR run on the PCR reads, TCRdb lists one record per CDR3 protein. The table has about 20,000 distinct CDR3 sequences, 20% to 25% seen once. The sequenced material came from cultured CD4+ T cells from blood. The receptors stem from a human donor with COVID-19. Each CDR3 is given with its conserved first and last residue. The D gene is left open where the match is weak. Some rows mark clone size as missing; the rest say once, few, many or name a class of expanded clone.

cdr3_length: 15; d_call: NA; v_call: TRBV6-1; clone_size: NA; j_call: TRBJ1-3; cdr3_aa: CASTQTGTSGNTIYF; cdr3_nt: TGTGCCAGCACTCAGACCGGGACATCTGGAAACACCATATATTTT
cdr3_length: 16; d_call: TRBD1; v_call: TRBV28; clone_size: NA; j_call: TRBJ2-6; cdr3_aa: CASSPTGVGGANVLTF; cdr3_nt: TGTGCCAGCAGTCCTACAGGGGTAGGTGGGGCCAACGTCCTGACTTTC
cdr3_length: 17; d_call: NA; v_call: TRBV3-1; clone_size: NA; j_call: TRBJ2-1; cdr3_aa: CASSQAPTGDRRDEQFF; cdr3_nt: TGTGCCAGCAGCCAAGCCCCTACGGGGGACCGGAGGGATGAGCAGTTCTTC
cdr3_length: 14; d_call: TRBD2; v_call: TRBV6-1; clone_size: NA; j_call: TRBJ2-5; cdr3_aa: CASSTRAGSETQYF; cdr3_nt: TGTGCCAGCAGTACCAGAGCGGGGTCCGAGACCCAGTACTTC
cdr3_length: 14; d_call: NA; v_call: TRBV11-1; clone_size: few; j_call: TRBJ2-5; cdr3_aa: CASSLAGGQETQYF; cdr3_nt: TGTGCCAGCAGCTTAGCAGGGGGCCAAGAGACCCAGTACTTC
cdr3_length: 13; d_call: NA; v_call: TRBV19; clone_size: NA; j_call: TRBJ2-3; cdr3_aa: CASSEGYTDTQYF; cdr3_nt: TGTGCCAGTAGTGAGGGTTACACAGATACGCAGTATTTT
cdr3_length: 14; d_call: TRBD1; v_call: TRBV5-1; clone_size: NA; j_call: TRBJ1-1; cdr3_aa: CASSLEGAGTEAFF; cdr3_nt: TGCGCCAGCAGCTTGGAGGGGGCAGGCACTGAAGCTTTCTTT
cdr3_length: 17; d_call: NA; v_call: TRBV5-1; clone_size: few; j_call: TRBJ1-3; cdr3_aa: CASSLNLRTGSGNTIYF; cdr3_nt: TGCGCCAGCAGCCTTAACTTACGTACAGGGTCTGGAAACACCATATATTTT
cdr3_length: 14; d_call: NA; v_call: TRBV7-9; clone_size: NA; j_call: TRBJ2-1; cdr3_aa: CASSLVGSYNEQFF; cdr3_nt: TGTGCCAGCAGCTTAGTGGGTTCCTACAATGAGCAGTTCTTC
cdr3_length: 14; d_call: TRBD2; v_call: TRBV7-2; clone_size: NA; j_call: TRBJ2-1; cdr3_aa: CASSLAAGVREQFF; cdr3_nt: TGTGCCAGCAGCTTAGCCGCGGGGGTACGTGAGCAGTTCTTC
cdr3_length: 14; d_call: NA; v_call: TRBV5-1; clone_size: NA; j_call: TRBJ2-7; cdr3_aa: CASSLAGQSYEQYF; cdr3_nt: TGCGCCAGCAGCTTGGCGGGGCAGTCCTACGAGCAGTACTTC
cdr3_length: 16; d_call: NA; v_call: TRBV7-6; clone_size: medium-sized; j_call: TRBJ1-6; cdr3_aa: CASSYGHRRPNSPLHF; cdr3_nt: TGTGCCAGCAGCTATGGGCACCGACGGCCTAATTCACCCCTCCACTTT
cdr3_length: 15; d_call: TRBD2; v_call: TRBV5-1; clone_size: NA; j_call: TRBJ2-1; cdr3_aa: CASSTLSGGDNEQFF; cdr3_nt: TGCGCCAGCAGCACTCTCAGCGGGGGGGACAATGAGCAGTTCTTC
cdr3_length: 17; d_call: TRBD2; v_call: TRBV7-2; clone_size: few; j_call: TRBJ2-5; cdr3_aa: CASSLPTSGSSGETQYF; cdr3_nt: TGTGCCAGCAGCTTACCCACTAGCGGAAGCTCCGGGGAGACCCAGTACTTC
cdr3_length: 16; d_call: NA; v_call: TRBV20-1; clone_size: NA; j_call: TRBJ2-3; cdr3_aa: CSGIPGERLGTDTQYF; cdr3_nt: TGCAGTGGGATCCCGGGAGAGAGGTTGGGTACAGATACGCAGTATTTT
cdr3_length: 13; d_call: NA; v_call: TRBV19; clone_size: few; j_call: TRBJ2-4; cdr3_aa: CASSIEGQDIQYF; cdr3_nt: TGTGCCAGTAGTATAGAGGGACAAGACATTCAGTACTTC
cdr3_length: 17; d_call: TRBD2; v_call: TRBV25-1; clone_size: NA; j_call: TRBJ2-3; cdr3_aa: CASSEFKSGGATDTQYF; cdr3_nt: TGTGCCAGCAGTGAATTTAAGAGCGGGGGGGCCACAGATACGCAGTATTTT
cdr3_length: 14; d_call: NA; v_call: TRBV19; clone_size: NA; j_call: TRBJ1-5; cdr3_aa: CASSIGQSNQPQHF; cdr3_nt: TGTGCCAGTAGTATAGGACAGTCCAATCAGCCCCAGCATTTT
cdr3_length: 20; d_call: NA; v_call: TRBV20-1; clone_size: few; j_call: TRBJ1-1; cdr3_aa: CSASDDGARKNRNSNTEAFF; cdr3_nt: TGCAGTGCTAGTGACGACGGAGCGCGGAAAAACCGAAACTCCAACACTGAAGCTTTCTTT
cdr3_length: 12; d_call: NA; v_call: TRBV28; clone_size: few; j_call: TRBJ1-2; cdr3_aa: CASSLQNYGYTF; cdr3_nt: TGTGCCAGCAGTTTACAGAACTATGGCTACACCTTC
cdr3_length: 11; d_call: NA; v_call: TRBV10-3; clone_size: few; j_call: TRBJ2-3; cdr3_aa: CASREASTQYF; cdr3_nt: TGTGCCTCAAGGGAGGCTAGCACGCAGTATTTT
cdr3_length: 17; d_call: NA; v_call: TRBV7-2; clone_size: medium-sized; j_call: TRBJ1-3; cdr3_aa: CASSPAALAFRGNTIYF; cdr3_nt: TGTGCCAGCAGCCCCGCCGCTCTGGCGTTCCGTGGAAACACCATATATTTT
cdr3_length: 18; d_call: NA; v_call: TRBV2; clone_size: NA; j_call: TRBJ2-4; cdr3_aa: CASSESLVKGVAKNIQYF; cdr3_nt: TGTGCCAGCAGTGAATCATTGGTAAAGGGGGTTGCCAAAAACATTCAGTACTTC
cdr3_length: 13; d_call: NA; v_call: TRBV12-3/TRBV12-4; clone_size: NA; j_call: TRBJ1-2; cdr3_aa: CASSLGREGGYTF; cdr3_nt: TGTGCCAGCAGTTTGGGCAGGGAAGGTGGCTACACCTTC
cdr3_length: 14; d_call: NA; v_call: TRBV7-9; clone_size: NA; j_call: TRBJ1-5; cdr3_aa: CASSLAGSPGPQHF; cdr3_nt: TGTGCCAGCAGCTTAGCAGGGTCTCCTGGGCCCCAGCATTTT
cdr3_length: 13; d_call: NA; v_call: TRBV11-3; clone_size: few; j_call: TRBJ1-1; cdr3_aa: CASSLGGNTEAFF; cdr3_nt: TGTGCCAGCAGCCTAGGGGGGAACACTGAAGCTTTCTTT
cdr3_length: 15; d_call: NA; v_call: TRBV15; clone_size: few; j_call: TRBJ2-3; cdr3_aa: CATSRDHGGTDTQYF; cdr3_nt: TGTGCCACCAGCAGAGATCACGGCGGCACAGATACGCAGTATTTT
cdr3_length: 15; d_call: TRBD2; v_call: TRBV6-4; clone_size: NA; j_call: TRBJ2-2; cdr3_aa: CASSDSGGATGELFF; cdr3_nt: TGTGCCAGCAGTGACAGCGGGGGGGCCACCGGGGAGCTGTTTTTT
cdr3_length: 15; d_call: NA; v_call: TRBV11-2; clone_size: NA; j_call: TRBJ2-7; cdr3_aa: CASSSSWISSYEQYF; cdr3_nt: TGTGCCAGCAGCTCATCATGGATAAGCTCCTACGAGCAGTACTTC
cdr3_length: 16; d_call: TRBD2; v_call: TRBV12-3/TRBV12-4; clone_size: few; j_call: TRBJ2-3; cdr3_aa: CASSPRGTSVADTQYF; cdr3_nt: TGTGCCAGCAGTCCGAGGGGGACTAGCGTGGCAGATACGCAGTATTTT
cdr3_length: 15; d_call: NA; v_call: TRBV4-1; clone_size: NA; j_call: TRBJ1-4; cdr3_aa: CASSQLPTADEKLFF; cdr3_nt: TGCGCCAGCAGCCAACTTCCGACTGCAGATGAAAAACTGTTTTTT
cdr3_length: 13; d_call: TRBD1; v_call: TRBV6-1; clone_size: few; j_call: TRBJ1-1; cdr3_aa: CASSPTGGLKAFF; cdr3_nt: TGTGCCAGCAGTCCTACAGGGGGCCTTAAAGCTTTCTTT
cdr3_length: 14; d_call: TRBD1; v_call: TRBV28; clone_size: once; j_call: TRBJ1-3; cdr3_aa: CASIDRAVGNTIYF; cdr3_nt: TGTGCCAGCATTGACAGGGCCGTTGGAAACACCATATATTTT
cdr3_length: 14; d_call: NA; v_call: TRBV10-1; clone_size: NA; j_call: TRBJ2-5; cdr3_aa: CASSRDGLSETQYF; cdr3_nt: TGCGCCAGCAGTCGTGACGGCCTCTCGGAGACCCAGTACTTC
cdr3_length: 13; d_call: TRBD1; v_call: TRBV6-1; clone_size: few; j_call: TRBJ1-2; cdr3_aa: CAIDRAMGYGYTF; cdr3_nt: TGTGCCATCGACAGGGCAATGGGCTATGGCTACACCTTC
cdr3_length: 15; d_call: NA; v_call: TRBV12-3/TRBV12-4; clone_size: NA; j_call: TRBJ1-1; cdr3_aa: CASSLNGAKNTEAFF; cdr3_nt: TGTGCCAGCAGTTTGAATGGGGCCAAGAACACTGAAGCTTTCTTT
cdr3_length: 16; d_call: TRBD2; v_call: TRBV7-2; clone_size: NA; j_call: TRBJ2-5; cdr3_aa: CASSLAASGIRETQYF; cdr3_nt: TGTGCCAGCAGCTTAGCGGCTAGCGGGATAAGAGAGACCCAGTACTTC
cdr3_length: 14; d_call: NA; v_call: TRBV6-1; clone_size: NA; j_call: TRBJ1-6; cdr3_aa: CASREVSDNSPLHF; cdr3_nt: TGTGCCAGCAGGGAAGTCTCGGATAATTCACCCCTCCACTTT
cdr3_length: 14; d_call: NA; v_call: TRBV18; clone_size: few; j_call: TRBJ1-4; cdr3_aa: CASSPPLDNEKLFF; cdr3_nt: TGTGCCAGCTCACCACCCCTAGACAACGAAAAACTGTTTTTT
cdr3_length: 16; d_call: TRBD1; v_call: TRBV5-6; clone_size: few; j_call: TRBJ2-3; cdr3_aa: CASSSLWDRGTDTQYF; cdr3_nt: TGTGCCAGCAGCAGTCTGTGGGACAGGGGTACAGATACGCAGTATTTT
cdr3_length: 15; d_call: TRBD1; v_call: TRBV7-6; clone_size: NA; j_call: TRBJ2-1; cdr3_aa: CASSSGQGSYNGQFF; cdr3_nt: TGTGCCAGCAGCTCGGGACAGGGCTCCTACAATGGGCAGTTCTTC
cdr3_length: 15; d_call: TRBD1; v_call: TRBV5-8; clone_size: NA; j_call: TRBJ1-5; cdr3_aa: CASSLWGTGDRPQHF; cdr3_nt: TGTGCCAGCAGCTTGTGGGGGACAGGCGATAGGCCCCAGCATTTT
cdr3_length: 16; d_call: TRBD1; v_call: TRBV6-1; clone_size: medium-sized; j_call: TRBJ1-5; cdr3_aa: CASSELGQGAGEPQHF; cdr3_nt: TGTGCCAGCAGTGAACTGGGACAGGGGGCGGGGGAGCCCCAGCATTTT
cdr3_length: 15; d_call: TRBD1; v_call: TRBV6-1; clone_size: NA; j_call: TRBJ2-1; cdr3_aa: CASSKSQGASNEQFF; cdr3_nt: TGTGCCAGCAGTAAATCCCAGGGGGCTTCAAATGAGCAGTTCTTC
cdr3_length: 15; d_call: NA; v_call: TRBV7-9; clone_size: NA; j_call: TRBJ2-1; cdr3_aa: CASRAWEGGSSEQFF; cdr3_nt: TGTGCCAGCAGAGCCTGGGAGGGGGGGTCGAGTGAGCAGTTCTTC
cdr3_length: 16; d_call: NA; v_call: TRBV12-3/TRBV12-4; clone_size: NA; j_call: TRBJ2-3; cdr3_aa: CASSLRGLTSTDTQYF; cdr3_nt: TGTGCCAGCAGTTTACGAGGACTTACTAGCACAGATACGCAGTATTTT
cdr3_length: 11; d_call: NA; v_call: TRBV20-1; clone_size: NA; j_call: TRBJ1-2; cdr3_aa: CSARDIYGYTF; cdr3_nt: TGCAGTGCTAGAGATATCTATGGCTACACCTTC
cdr3_length: 17; d_call: NA; v_call: TRBV6-1; clone_size: few; j_call: TRBJ2-7; cdr3_aa: CASYPNGLGEDPYEQYF; cdr3_nt: TGTGCCAGCTACCCCAACGGGCTAGGGGAAGATCCCTACGAGCAGTACTTC
cdr3_length: 13; d_call: NA; v_call: TRBV10-3; clone_size: NA; j_call: TRBJ2-5; cdr3_aa: CAISETSRETQYF; cdr3_nt: TGTGCCATCAGTGAGACTAGTAGGGAGACCCAGTACTTC
cdr3_length: 14; d_call: TRBD1; v_call: TRBV19; clone_size: NA; j_call: TRBJ2-3; cdr3_aa: CASSIHRGTDTQYF; cdr3_nt: TGTGCCAGTAGTATCCACAGGGGGACAGATACGCAGTATTTT
cdr3_length: 16; d_call: NA; v_call: TRBV28; clone_size: few; j_call: TRBJ2-2; cdr3_aa: CASSFPGGLNTGELFF; cdr3_nt: TGTGCCAGCAGTTTCCCGGGGGGCCTTAACACCGGGGAGCTGTTTTTT
cdr3_length: 12; d_call: NA; v_call: TRBV20-1; clone_size: medium-sized; j_call: TRBJ1-5; cdr3_aa: CSASPGDQPQHF; cdr3_nt: TGCAGTGCCAGCCCAGGGGATCAGCCCCAGCATTTT
cdr3_length: 13; d_call: NA; v_call: TRBV20-1; clone_size: medium-sized; j_call: TRBJ1-1; cdr3_aa: CSASSSMNTEAFF; cdr3_nt: TGCAGTGCTTCAAGTTCGATGAACACTGAAGCTTTCTTT